Each of the 14 T cell receptor beta chains below was sequenced from the same sample in a study of PD-1 blockade in classical Hodgkin lymphoma (dated by TCRdb to 2019 to 2021). Library preparation employed the immunoSEQ multiplex PCR assay. The source is immuneACCESS, and TCRdb retained only in-frame sequences with V and J called. Part of the clones is not carried over; for the studies checked, unresolved V genes explain less than half of this, and the remainder is unexplained. A total of about 10,000 clones appear in this sample, around 80% of them only once. The ten largest clones capture roughly 5.1% of the sample. The meaning of the sample's time point label: cycle 2 day 1 (C2D1) of nivolumab. Every trial patient had relapsed after autologous stem cell transplantation, and cohorts A, B and C differed in prior brentuximab vedotin exposure. The source material was peripheral blood mononuclear cells (PBMCs), sampled before the second cycle of nivolumab. All receptors come from a human donor with classical Hodgkin lymphoma.

This sequence joins TRBV15 and TRBJ2-1; D is possibly TRBD2 (6 bases). Germline values: CDR1 LNHNV, CDR2 YYDKDF (reference sequence). Trimming stripped 0 bases from V and 5 bases from J, with 11 bases between. The CDR3 is made up of 15 amino acids. CDR3 in amino acids: CATSRDIPGDNEQFF. CDR3 nucleotide sequence: TGTGCCACCAGCAGAGATATCCCGGGGGACAATGAGCAGTTCTTC. The whole variable domain, remainder taken from reference TRBV15 and TRBJ2-1, is DAMVIQNPRYQVTQFGKPVTLSCSQTLNHNVMYWYQQKSSQAPKLLFHYYDKDFNNEADTPDNFQSRRPNTSFCFLDIRSPGLGDTAMYLCATSRDIPGDNEQFFGPGTRLTVL.

This clone is classed as large. The V call is TRBV5-5, the J call TRBJ1-1; D is undetermined. The V gene's germline CDR1 is SGHKS and CDR2 YYEKEE (reference sequence). The V gene lost 4 bases and the J gene lost 5 bases, with 12 bases spanning the gap. The CDR3 sequence is 13 residues long. In DNA form, the CDR3 reads TGTGCCAGCAGCCTAATAGAGTGGACTGAAGCTTTCTTT. This sequence encodes CASSLIEWTEAFF.

V usage is TRBV7-9 and J usage is TRBJ2-1; 8 positions match TRBD1. The CDR3 has 16 amino acids. Germline trimming cut 5 bases from V and 0 bases from J; bases unmatched to any gene: 6. CDR1 is SEHNR, CDR2 FQNEAQ, per germline (reference sequence). CDR3: CASSGDRGSSYNEQFF. CDR3 DNA: TGTGCCAGCAGCGGTGACAGGGGTAGCTCCTACAATGAGCAGTTCTTC.

The chain has TRBV28 and TRBJ2-7, with D uncertain. There are 12 residues in the CDR3. Trimming shortened V by 10 bases and J by 3 bases, and 13 bases separated the two germline ends. The V gene's germline CDR1 is MDHEN and CDR2 SYDVKM. This CDR3 is CATTDPGYEQYF. In DNA, the CDR3 is TGTGCCACTACGGACCCGGGCTACGAGCAGTACTTC.

The chain couples TRBV5-1 to TRBJ1-2; 7 nucleotides line up with TRBD1. This CDR3 has 12 amino acids. The V gene's germline CDR1 is SGHRS and CDR2 YFSETQ. Trimming removed 5 bases from V and 7 bases from J; junction bases left unmatched: 5. Here the CDR3 DNA reads TGCGCCAGCAGGGGGCCAGGGGGTGGCTACACCTTC. Translated: CASRGPGGGYTF. Supplemented by reference TRBV5-1 and TRBJ1-2, the full variable domain reads KAGVTQTPRYLIKTRGQQVTLSCSPISGHRSVSWYQQTPGQGLQFLFEYFSETQRNKGNFPGRFSGRQFSNSRSEMNVSTLELGDSALYLCASRGPGGGYTFGSGTRLTVV.

The CDR3 protein is CASSGGSSYNEQFF. CDR3 nucleotides: TGTGCCAGCAGCGGGGGTAGCTCCTACAATGAGCAGTTCTTC. The chain employs TRBV4-2 and TRBJ2-1; D tentatively reads TRBD1 or TRBD2 (5 bases each). Germline loops: CDR1 LGHNA, CDR2 YNFKEQ. Trimming stripped 5 bases from V and 0 bases from J, with 8 bases between. This CDR3 spans 14 amino acids.

CDR3 sequence: CASSEVGVGDSPLHF. In nucleotides, the CDR3 is TGTGCCAGCAGTGAGGTCGGGGTCGGAGATTCACCCCTCCACTTT. The chain employs TRBV25-1 and TRBJ1-6; D unclear. This CDR3 is built from 15 residues. V lost 3 bases and J lost 8, with 14 bases in between. Germline V lookup: CDR1 MGHDK, CDR2 SYGVNS.

The rearrangement joins TRBV5-5 to TRBJ2-5; D is undetermined. This CDR3 has 13 amino acids. V was trimmed by 0 bases and J by 0 bases, leaving 3 bases between them. In germline, CDR1 is SGHKS, CDR2 YYEKEE (reference sequence). CDR3: CASSLGYQETQYF. DNA of the CDR3: TGTGCCAGCAGCTTGGGGTACCAAGAGACCCAGTACTTC.

The rearrangement joins TRBV6-5 to TRBJ2-2; D is undetermined. The CDR3 has 14 residues. The germline gives CDR1 MNHEY, CDR2 SVGAGI. The ends were cut back, 7 bases at V and 9 bases at J, with 18 bases in the middle. The CDR3 sequence is CASNFNGPPRELFF. The DNA for the CDR3 is TGTGCCAGCAATTTTAACGGGCCACCCAGGGAGCTGTTTTTT.

This rearrangement joins TRBV7-3 to TRBJ1-1, with 7 bases fitting TRBD1. The CDR3 spans 13 residues. The trim removed 4 bases at V and 7 bases at J, leaving 6 bases unmatched. Germline V lookup: CDR1 SGHTA, CDR2 FQGTGA. CDR3 sequence reads: CASSSPGQLEAFF. CDR3 DNA: TGTGCCAGCAGCTCCCCGGGACAGCTTGAAGCTTTCTTT. Combining the CDR3 with reference TRBV7-3 and TRBJ1-1 gives the whole variable domain GAGVSQTPSNKVTEKGKYVELRCDPISGHTALYWYRQSLGQGPEFLIYFQGTGAADDSGLPNDRFFAVRPEGSVSTLKIQRTERGDSAVYLCASSSPGQLEAFFGQGTRLTVV.

This clone was counted only a few times. The V call is TRBV10-2, the J call TRBJ2-7; 14 bases agree with TRBD2. The ends lost 6 bases at V and 5 bases at J; junction bases unmatched: 6. Germline CDR1 and CDR2: WSHSY and SAAADI. CDR3 length: 15 amino acids. The CDR3 loop is CASREGTSGSNEQYF. For the CDR3, the DNA is TGCGCCAGCAGGGAAGGGACTAGCGGGAGTAACGAGCAGTACTTC.

V gene TRBV7-2 combines with J gene TRBJ1-5, with a tentative D call TRBD1 (5 bases). The CDR3 length is 14 residues. Between the trimmed V and J ends, which lost 0 bases and 9 bases, there was a span of 12 bases. CDR1 is SGHTA, CDR2 FQGNSA, per germline. CDR3 nucleotides: TGTGCCAGCAGCTTAGCGATGGGGGGGAGGCCCCAGCATTTT. Encoded protein: CASSLAMGGRPQHF.

Relative to its sample, this clone is medium-sized. V and J are TRBV25-1 and TRBJ2-7, with no clear D. Germline-derived CDR1 and CDR2 are MGHDK and SYGVNS. The CDR3 has 15 amino acids. Trimming stripped 1 base from V and 2 bases from J, with 12 bases between. CDR3 sequence: CASSELINVAYEQYF. CDR3 DNA: TGTGCCAGCAGTGAATTAATAAACGTCGCCTACGAGCAGTACTTC.

This clone was seen just once. The chain is built from TRBV5-8 and TRBJ1-1, with D tentatively TRBD1 (6 bases). Trimming removed 2 bases at V and 1 base at J, with 15 bases between. The CDR3 has 16 residues. The V gene's germline CDR1 is SGHTS and CDR2 YDEGEE. In DNA, the CDR3 is TGTGCCAGCAGCTTTAGATCGACAGGCCGGAACACTGAAGCTTTCTTT. This sequence encodes CASSFRSTGRNTEAFF. The full variable domain, in which reference TRBV5-8 and TRBJ1-1 provide the parts outside the CDR3, is EAGVTQSPTHLIKTRGQQATLRCSPISGHTSVYWYQQALGLGLQFLLWYDEGEERNRGNFPPRFSGRQFPNYSSELNVNALELEDSALYLCASSFRSTGRNTEAFFGQGTRLTVV.